The source of this T cell receptor beta chain is a study of cytomegalovirus exposure and HLA in healthy donors. General observations from the study: In an earlier analysis, most TCR beta V segments were productive about 87% or about 30% of the time.

PCR used 60 Vbeta primers and 13 Jbeta primers. Clones were read by immunoSEQ multiplex PCR, and TCRdb kept only the in-frame ones, dropping some. The sample lists approximately 110,000 clones, 81% occurring once. The germline CDR1 and CDR2 sequences are SGHDT and YYEEEE. The CDR3 spans 15 residues. V shed 4 bases and J 6 bases; nucleotides not matched to a gene: 9. About this clone: Its antigen is unknown.

The V gene is TRBV5-6, the J gene TRBJ1-1; 10 nucleotides line up with TRBD1. Specimen: PBMCs. This TCR was recovered from a woman aged 30 to 39 in good health and CMV-seronegative. DNA of the CDR3: TGTGCCAGCAGCATGTCCGGGACAGGGGACTCTGAAGCTTTCTTT. Translating it yields CASSMSGTGDSEAFF.